These 2 T cell receptor beta chains were sequenced from one sample in a study of spatial heterogeneity in lung cancer. TCRdb analysed the 5' RACE reads with MiXCR anew, one entry per CDR3 protein. This table holds approximately 1,000 distinct CDR3 sequences, less than 45% found once. Stated time point: sample taken at primary tumor resection. The sample in question was normal lung tissue next to the tumor, obtained at surgery. These receptors came from a male donor with early-stage non-small cell lung cancer.

By share, this clonotype ranks as large. This chain links TRBV7-2 with TRBJ2-3; tentative D call: TRBD2 (6 bases). This CDR3 has 15 residues. V gave up 4 bases and J gave up 0 bases, with 11 bases separating them. The germline V gene has CDR1 SGHTA and CDR2 FQGNSA. CDR3 nucleotide sequence: TGTGCCAGCAGCTACGCGGGGACTAGCACAGATACGCAGTATTTT. Translation gives CASSYAGTSTDTQYF.

This clonotype was recorded only once. The chain is built from TRBV25-1 and TRBJ1-5; tentatively, D is TRBD1 (5 bases). This CDR3 region has 14 residues. V gave up 5 bases and J gave up 4 bases, with 12 bases separating them. CDR1 MGHDK and CDR2 SYGVNS come from the germline V gene. CDR3 nucleotide sequence: TGTGCCAGCAGTTGGCAGGGTCAAAATCAGCCCCAGCATTTT. As protein: CASSWQGQNQPQHF.